This TCR beta chain was sequenced during a study of breast tumors, draining lymph nodes, adjacent tissues. This clonotype was observed many times. The antigen remains unidentified. This CDR3 comprises 14 residues. The V end lost 1 base, the J end lost 10 bases, and 14 bases lay between the germline ends. Looked up from germline, CDR1 is LNHDA and CDR2 is SQIVND (reference sequence). A single record per CDR3 protein comes from TCRdb applying MiXCR to the multiplex PCR reads. This table holds about 31,000 distinct CDR3 sequences, approximately 57% found once. Study results and caveats: Tumor repertoires ranked between lymph nodes and nontumor tissue in diversity, with V and J gene preferences.

The origin of this receptor is a female donor with breast cancer. Some clones in this sample may be carry-over from other donors' samples. The gene calls are TRBV19 and TRBJ2-1; D not resolved. The specimen sequenced was breast tumor tissue. CDR3 amino acids: CASSIVPFLNEQFF. The DNA of the CDR3 is TGTGCCAGTAGTATAGTTCCTTTTCTGAACGAGCAGTTCTTC.